The rows below give T cell receptor beta chains drawn from one sample of a study of shared clonotypes between healthy human individuals. Profiling relied on immunoSEQ multiplex PCR, and the TCRdb table lists in-frame clones only, not all of them. The sample records roughly 400,000 clones, about 96% being singletons. Sequenced: memory CD8+ T cells sorted from blood. Source of these receptors: a man aged 30-40 years in good health. Both conserved end residues are trimmed from each CDR3. The order of the fields is V gene, D gene, J gene, CDR3 protein. D genes are given only for firm matches.

v_call: TRBV2; d_call: .; j_call: TRBJ2-2; cdr3_aa: ASRFGGELF
v_call: TRBV2; d_call: TRBD2; j_call: TRBJ2-5; cdr3_aa: ASSDGGSGRAD
v_call: TRBV2; d_call: .; j_call: TRBJ1-2; cdr3_aa: ASSAGLGSYGYT
v_call: TRBV4-1; d_call: .; j_call: TRBJ1-5; cdr3_aa: ASSQVAQGNQPQH
v_call: TRBV19; d_call: .; j_call: TRBJ1-5; cdr3_aa: ASRGSNQPQH
v_call: TRBV19; d_call: TRBD2; j_call: TRBJ2-1; cdr3_aa: ASRTTTVAGGPGGSYNEQF
v_call: TRBV19; d_call: .; j_call: TRBJ1-5; cdr3_aa: ASSISPPQPQH
v_call: TRBV30; d_call: .; j_call: TRBJ1-1; cdr3_aa: AWEFRGRTEAF
v_call: TRBV30; d_call: TRBD2; j_call: TRBJ2-1; cdr3_aa: AWRTSGVNEQF
v_call: TRBV7-9; d_call: .; j_call: TRBJ2-7; cdr3_aa: ASSPRGRGEQY
v_call: TRBV29-1; d_call: .; j_call: TRBJ1-1; cdr3_aa: SVRRTADMNTEAF
v_call: TRBV18; d_call: TRBD1; j_call: TRBJ1-2; cdr3_aa: ASSPTGGNYGYT
v_call: TRBV28; d_call: .; j_call: TRBJ1-1; cdr3_aa: ASSLGLEAF
v_call: TRBV2; d_call: .; j_call: TRBJ1-5; cdr3_aa: ASRGVRGKSNQPQH
v_call: TRBV5-4; d_call: .; j_call: TRBJ2-7; cdr3_aa: ASSLGGYEQY
v_call: TRBV29-1; d_call: .; j_call: TRBJ1-2; cdr3_aa: SVAFLDSYGYT
v_call: TRBV6-5; d_call: .; j_call: TRBJ2-2; cdr3_aa: ASSYSTGELF
v_call: TRBV10-1; d_call: .; j_call: TRBJ2-7; cdr3_aa: ASSESAGIGEQY
v_call: TRBV6-1; d_call: .; j_call: TRBJ1-5; cdr3_aa: ASSFYYQPQH
v_call: TRBV7-4; d_call: .; j_call: TRBJ2-7; cdr3_aa: ASSCNGTYEQY
v_call: TRBV6-5; d_call: TRBD2; j_call: TRBJ2-1; cdr3_aa: ASSYSREGKQF
v_call: TRBV5-6; d_call: .; j_call: TRBJ1-2; cdr3_aa: ASSVVNWGYT
v_call: TRBV5-1; d_call: TRBD1; j_call: TRBJ1-3; cdr3_aa: ASRPTGQEFQGNTIY
v_call: TRBV6-1; d_call: .; j_call: TRBJ1-1; cdr3_aa: ASMWQPNTEAF
v_call: TRBV19; d_call: .; j_call: TRBJ1-3; cdr3_aa: ASSMTRDPRVGNTIY
v_call: TRBV7-3; d_call: TRBD2; j_call: TRBJ2-3; cdr3_aa: ASSFSGGADTQY
v_call: TRBV7-9; d_call: TRBD2; j_call: TRBJ2-1; cdr3_aa: ASTKGLAGDNEQF
v_call: TRBV6-1; d_call: TRBD1; j_call: TRBJ1-4; cdr3_aa: ASSETGQERNEKLF
v_call: TRBV7-9; d_call: .; j_call: TRBJ2-1; cdr3_aa: ASSLIIGVHEQF
v_call: TRBV5-1; d_call: TRBD2; j_call: TRBJ2-2; cdr3_aa: ASSVNSGASTGELF
v_call: TRBV9; d_call: TRBD2; j_call: TRBJ2-7; cdr3_aa: ASSVDAGTNEQY
v_call: TRBV7-8; d_call: .; j_call: TRBJ2-1; cdr3_aa: ASSLGTGPNYNEQF
v_call: TRBV9; d_call: .; j_call: TRBJ2-5; cdr3_aa: ASSPGGREWETQY
v_call: TRBV4-1; d_call: TRBD2; j_call: TRBJ2-7; cdr3_aa: ASSQDRRAGVTYEQY
v_call: TRBV6-1; d_call: .; j_call: TRBJ1-4; cdr3_aa: ASSDFSTGAEKLF
v_call: TRBV21-1; d_call: .; j_call: TRBJ2-5; cdr3_aa: ASSLCTGGPSDCQETQY
v_call: TRBV10-3; d_call: .; j_call: TRBJ2-7; cdr3_aa: AIGQGPYEQY
v_call: TRBV18; d_call: .; j_call: TRBJ2-1; cdr3_aa: ASSPGTATNEQF
v_call: TRBV19; d_call: .; j_call: TRBJ2-6; cdr3_aa: ASGPLKASFGANVLT
v_call: TRBV7-9; d_call: TRBD1; j_call: TRBJ1-5; cdr3_aa: ASSHGQGTTQPQH
v_call: TRBV7-9; d_call: .; j_call: TRBJ2-2; cdr3_aa: ASSLQHTGELF
v_call: TRBV25-1; d_call: TRBD2; j_call: TRBJ2-7; cdr3_aa: ASSEAGGAYEQY
v_call: TRBV7-8; d_call: .; j_call: TRBJ2-3; cdr3_aa: ASRTRGADTQY
v_call: TRBV19; d_call: TRBD2; j_call: TRBJ2-5; cdr3_aa: ASSRIAGVRIETQY
v_call: TRBV29-1; d_call: .; j_call: TRBJ1-2; cdr3_aa: SVWGYREGNGYT
v_call: TRBV28; d_call: .; j_call: TRBJ2-7; cdr3_aa: ASRDNSYEQY
v_call: TRBV5-6; d_call: .; j_call: TRBJ2-3; cdr3_aa: ASSFTNKANTQY
v_call: TRBV5-1; d_call: .; j_call: TRBJ2-5; cdr3_aa: ASSELGGILETQY
v_call: TRBV7-9; d_call: .; j_call: TRBJ2-5; cdr3_aa: ASSLAGVRETQY
v_call: TRBV7-9; d_call: .; j_call: TRBJ2-3; cdr3_aa: ASSLRAGTDTQY
v_call: TRBV10-2; d_call: TRBD2; j_call: TRBJ2-7; cdr3_aa: ASNPGGPVYEQY
v_call: TRBV10-1; d_call: .; j_call: TRBJ1-1; cdr3_aa: ASRPFAEEAF
v_call: TRBV4-1; d_call: .; j_call: TRBJ2-1; cdr3_aa: ASSQSPAGEWDNEQF